These T cell receptor beta chains were read from a single sample in a study of cytomegalovirus exposure and HLA in healthy donors. The repertoire was sequenced with immunoSEQ multiplex PCR; TCRdb's copy has only in-frame clones and lacks some. The sample table includes 150,000 to 200,000 clones. The sequenced sample was PBMCs. The source is a woman in her late teens or twenties in good health and CMV-seropositive. Each CDR3 is given with its conserved first and last residue. The D gene is left open where the match is weak.

TRBJ1-2,TRBV30,15,TRBD1,CAWSVNRGADYGYTF,TGTGCCTGGAGTGTAAACAGGGGGGCGGACTATGGCTACACCTTC
TRBJ2-1,TRBV19,16,TRBD2,CASSAWGGVTGNEQFF,TGTGCCAGTTCCGCATGGGGGGGAGTCACCGGCAATGAGCAGTTCTTC
TRBJ1-1,TRBV4-3,15,.,CASSQEPNMGTEAFF,TGCGCCAGCAGCCAGGAGCCCAATATGGGCACTGAAGCTTTCTTT
TRBJ1-1,TRBV5-1,16,TRBD1,CASSLAGTDMNTEAFF,TGCGCCAGCAGCTTGGCCGGGACAGACATGAACACTGAAGCTTTCTTT
TRBJ1-3,TRBV18,15,.,CASSPRFSSGNTIYF,TGTGCCAGCTCACCACGATTCAGCTCTGGAAACACCATATATTTT
TRBJ1-2,TRBV6-1,13,.,CASTEKLSSGYTF,TGTGCCAGCACCGAGAAGTTGTCATCTGGCTACACCTTC
TRBJ2-5,TRBV4-1,14,TRBD2,CASSHLAGLETQYF,TGCGCCAGCAGCCATCTAGCGGGGTTAGAGACCCAGTACTTC
TRBJ2-2,TRBV2,14,.,CASRGDSYTGELFF,TGTGCCAGCAGGGGCGACAGCTACACCGGGGAGCTGTTTTTT
TRBJ1-2,TRBV6-1,17,.,CAGSEGDGGTLGYGYTF,TGTGCCGGCAGTGAAGGGGACGGGGGAACGTTGGGATATGGCTACACCTTC
TRBJ2-3,TRBV7-9,15,.,CASSLAPGGTDTQYF,TGTGCCAGCAGCTTAGCTCCAGGGGGCACAGATACGCAGTATTTT
TRBJ2-1,TRBV10-3,11,.,CASGQNNEQFF,TGTGCCAGCGGACAGAACAATGAGCAGTTCTTC
TRBJ1-2,TRBV7-9,15,TRBD1,CASSLEETGRRGYTF,TGTGCCAGCAGCTTAGAAGAGACAGGGAGACGTGGCTACACCTTC
TRBJ2-7,TRBV5-1,15,TRBD1,CASSPRTGEGYEQYF,TGCGCCAGCAGCCCGAGGACAGGGGAAGGCTACGAGCAGTACTTC
TRBJ2-3,TRBV5-1,15,.,CASSRDFPNTDTQYF,TGCGCCAGCAGCCGGGACTTCCCTAACACAGATACGCAGTATTTT
TRBJ2-1,TRBV11-2,13,.,CASSLISENEQFF,TGTGCCAGCAGCTTGATAAGTGAGAATGAGCAGTTCTTC
TRBJ2-1,TRBV4-1,16,.,CASSQESGGLFNEQFF,TGCGCCAGCAGCCAAGAGTCCGGCGGACTCTTCAATGAACAGTTCTTC
TRBJ1-5,TRBV27,16,TRBD1,CASRPTGSYYNQPQHF,TGTGCCAGCAGGCCGACAGGGTCGTACTATAATCAGCCCCAGCATTTT
TRBJ1-4,TRBV27,14,TRBD1,CASSSGTGKEKLFF,TGTGCCAGCAGTTCAGGGACAGGGAAGGAAAAACTGTTTTTT
TRBJ1-2,TRBV6-1,13,.,CASTVEANYGYTF,TGTGCCAGCACAGTTGAAGCTAACTATGGCTACACCTTC
TRBJ1-4,TRBV30,16,TRBD1,CASSAGGPVFNEKLFF,TGTGCCTCGAGCGCAGGGGGACCGGTGTTTAATGAAAAACTGTTTTTT
TRBJ2-7,TRBV30,14,.,CAWSVQGRSFEQYF,TGTGCCTGGAGTGTACAGGGTCGGAGCTTCGAGCAGTACTTC
TRBJ1-2,TRBV18,13,.,CASSLGTDYGYTF,TGTGCCAGCTCACTGGGGACTGACTATGGCTACACCTTC
TRBJ1-1,TRBV6-6,12,TRBD1,CATGGPNTEAFF,TGTGCCACAGGGGGACCTAACACTGAAGCTTTCTTT
TRBJ2-7,TRBV27,13,TRBD2,CASTGTGGGEQYF,TGTGCCAGCACCGGGACTGGCGGGGGCGAGCAGTACTTC
TRBJ1-5,TRBV29-1,14,TRBD1,CSVSQGGGNQPQHF,TGCAGCGTTTCACAGGGGGGTGGCAATCAGCCCCAGCATTTT
TRBJ1-1,TRBV4-2,14,.,CASSQEGGRTEAFF,TGTGCCAGCAGCCAAGAGGGGGGGCGGACTGAAGCTTTCTTT
TRBJ2-1,TRBV12-5,15,TRBD2,CASGLRTSAFNEQFF,TGTGCTAGTGGTTTGCGGACTAGCGCTTTCAATGAGCAGTTCTTC
TRBJ2-3,TRBV11-3,15,TRBD1,CASSLGTGVTDTQYF,TGTGCCAGCAGCTTAGGGACAGGGGTAACAGATACGCAGTATTTT
TRBJ2-1,TRBV10-3,17,TRBD2,CAIRATVSGEIYNEQFF,TGTGCCATCAGGGCCACAGTGAGCGGGGAGATATACAATGAGCAGTTCTTC
TRBJ1-2,TRBV4-2,13,.,CASSQEEAYGYTF,TGTGCCAGCAGCCAAGAAGAGGCTTATGGCTACACCTTC
TRBJ1-6,TRBV15,13,.,CATSPRRNSPLHF,TGTGCCACCAGCCCTCGGAGGAATTCACCCCTCCACTTT
TRBJ2-3,TRBV10-2,16,TRBD2,CASSESGSGDTDTQYF,TGCGCCAGCAGTGAGTCAGGTAGCGGGGACACAGATACGCAGTATTTT
TRBJ1-4,TRBV5-8,17,TRBD1,CASSVGTGEATNEKLFF,TGTGCCAGCAGCGTCGGGACAGGGGAGGCAACTAATGAAAAACTGTTTTTT
TRBJ1-1,TRBV18,13,.,CASSQSRSGEAFF,TGTGCCAGCTCACAATCTCGGAGTGGTGAAGCTTTCTTT
TRBJ1-5,TRBV12-5,15,TRBD1,CASGTGTGDNQPQHF,TGTGCTAGTGGCACCGGGACAGGGGACAATCAGCCCCAGCATTTT
TRBJ2-5,TRBV5-4,17,TRBD2,CASSPGLAGGPEETQYF,TGTGCCAGCAGTCCGGGACTAGCGGGAGGGCCTGAAGAGACCCAGTACTTC
TRBJ2-1,TRBV11-3,14,TRBD2,CASSSSGSKYEQFF,TGTGCCAGCAGCTCTAGCGGGAGTAAATATGAGCAGTTCTTC
TRBJ2-3,TRBV18,16,.,CASSPRQQDTTDTQYF,TGTGCCAGCTCACCACGTCAGCAGGACACCACAGATACGCAGTATTTT
TRBJ2-7,TRBV2,14,TRBD2,CASRAVAGGYEQYF,TGTGCCAGCAGGGCGGTAGCGGGAGGCTACGAGCAGTACTTC
TRBJ1-5,TRBV6-1,14,TRBD1,CASSSTGGNQPQHF,TGTGCCAGCAGCTCAACAGGGGGCAATCAGCCCCAGCATTTT
TRBJ1-3,TRBV18,18,TRBD1,CASSPRGTVGAPGNTIYF,TGTGCCAGCTCACCACGGGGGACAGTAGGGGCGCCTGGAAACACCATATATTTT
TRBJ1-5,TRBV28,17,TRBD1,CASGGNAGTVIFQPQHF,TGTGCCAGCGGGGGGAACGCCGGGACAGTAATATTTCAGCCCCAGCATTTT
TRBJ1-5,TRBV6-5,14,.,CASRRGGSDQPQHF,TGTGCCAGCCGTAGGGGGGGCAGTGATCAGCCCCAGCATTTT
TRBJ1-2,TRBV19,17,TRBD1,CASSIVGGQGLADGYTF,TGTGCCAGTAGTATAGTAGGAGGACAGGGTCTGGCAGATGGCTACACCTTC
TRBJ1-1,TRBV18,13,.,CASSPVVNTEAFF,TGTGCCAGCTCACCAGTAGTGAACACTGAAGCTTTCTTT
TRBJ1-4,TRBV30,11,.,CAWSHREKLFF,TGTGCCTGGAGTCACAGGGAAAAACTGTTTTTT
TRBJ1-1,TRBV11-3,15,.,CASSPKQGSDTEAFF,TGTGCCAGCAGCCCAAAGCAGGGGTCGGACACTGAAGCTTTCTTT
TRBJ2-2,TRBV5-1,14,TRBD1,CASTPGQVIGELFF,TGCGCCAGCACCCCGGGACAGGTCATCGGGGAGCTGTTTTTT
TRBJ2-7,TRBV2,11,.,CASRQGYEQYF,TGTGCCAGCAGACAGGGCTACGAGCAGTACTTC
TRBJ2-7,TRBV27,14,.,CASSYDRYTYEQYF,TGTGCCAGCAGTTACGACAGATACACCTACGAGCAGTACTTC
TRBJ1-4,TRBV29-1,16,.,CSVEEFEGTDPRKLFF,TGCAGCGTTGAAGAATTCGAGGGAACCGACCCTCGGAAACTGTTTTTT
TRBJ2-1,TRBV5-4,15,TRBD2,CASSLSGTSYNEQFF,TGTGCCAGCAGCTTGAGTGGGACTAGCTACAATGAGCAGTTCTTC
TRBJ2-7,TRBV7-6,13,.,CASSQDSPYEQYF,TGTGCCAGCAGCCAGGACAGTCCCTACGAGCAGTACTTC